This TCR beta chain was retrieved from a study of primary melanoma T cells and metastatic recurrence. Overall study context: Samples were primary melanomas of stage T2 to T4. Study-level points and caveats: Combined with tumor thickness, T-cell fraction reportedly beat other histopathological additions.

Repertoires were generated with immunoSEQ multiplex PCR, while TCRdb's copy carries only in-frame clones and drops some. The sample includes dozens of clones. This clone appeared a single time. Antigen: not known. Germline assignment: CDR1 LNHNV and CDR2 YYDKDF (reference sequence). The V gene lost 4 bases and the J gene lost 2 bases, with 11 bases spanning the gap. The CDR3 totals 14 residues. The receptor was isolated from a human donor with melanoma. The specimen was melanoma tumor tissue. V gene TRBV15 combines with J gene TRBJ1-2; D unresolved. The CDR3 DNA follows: TGTGCCACCAGCACGCAACAGCGAAACTATGGCTACACCTTC. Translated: CATSTQQRNYGYTF.